Sequencing of this T cell receptor beta chain was carried out in a study of blood T cells in healthy people across ages. This CDR3 comprises 17 residues. Trimming took off 0 bases at V and 1 base at J, with 15 bases between the two ends. Germline assignment: CDR1 SGHRS and CDR2 YFSETQ. The second PCR ran roughly 6 to 11 cycles with a sample-barcoded 5' primer and J-beta primers. TCRdb re-derived calls from the 5' RACE reads in MiXCR, one entry per CDR3 protein. Of about 510,000 distinct CDR3 sequences listed, roughly a quarter were seen once; the top ten hold over 3.5%. The same specimen was also included in a second study, on T cells of mothers and their children.

Sequenced material: blood. The chain joins TRBV5-1 to TRBJ2-3; D perhaps matches TRBD1 (6 bases). This TCR was recovered from a boy aged 2-9 years in good health. In nucleotides, the CDR3 is TGCGCCAGCAGCTTGGTGGCAGGGGCGGTGGGCACAGATACGCAGTATTTT. Its translation is CASSLVAGAVGTDTQYF. The whole variable domain, filled in from reference TRBV5-1 and TRBJ2-3, reads KAGVTQTPRYLIKTRGQQVTLSCSPISGHRSVSWYQQTPGQGLQFLFEYFSETQRNKGNFPGRFSGRQFSNSRSEMNVSTLELGDSALYLCASSLVAGAVGTDTQYFGPGTRLTVL.